The T cell receptor beta chain described here comes from a study of blood T cell repertoires in COVID-19. The ends were cut back, 3 bases at V and 2 bases at J, with 10 bases in the middle. The germline V gene has CDR1 SGHAT and CDR2 FQNNGV. The CDR3 consists of 14 residues. The table came from immunoSEQ multiplex PCR; TCRdb's copy has only in-frame clones and leaves some out. The data contain 150,000 to 180,000 clones, about 85% of them singletons. The source is a man aged 55 to 70 with COVID-19, enrolled during active disease. Sequenced input: peripheral blood. The rearrangement joins TRBV11-2 to TRBJ1-1; tentatively, D is TRBD1 (6 bases). Here the CDR3 reads CASSFQQGNTEAFF. CDR3 nucleotides: TGTGCCAGCAGCTTCCAACAGGGTAACACTGAAGCTTTCTTT.